A single sample is the source of the 30 T cell receptor beta chains below, sequenced in a study of blood T cell repertoires in COVID-19. Some clones are missing from TCRdb's copy, which holds only in-frame ones; the method was immunoSEQ multiplex PCR. The sample lists roughly 96,000 clones; 75% to 85% were seen once. Sequenced: peripheral blood. The receptor source for this set is a man between 60 and 70 years old with acute or convalescent COVID-19.

The V gene is TRBV11-2, the J gene TRBJ2-5; TRBD1 matches 9 bases. This CDR3 spans 14 amino acids. Per the germline V gene, CDR1 is SGHAT and CDR2 is FQNNGV. After removal of 4 bases from V and 5 bases from J, the junction contained 5 bases not matched to a gene. The CDR3: CASSSQGASETQYF. CDR3 in DNA: TGTGCCAGCAGCTCACAGGGGGCGTCTGAGACCCAGTACTTC.

V usage is TRBV10-3 and J usage is TRBJ2-2; tentatively, D is TRBD2 (5 bases). CDR1 ENHRY and CDR2 SYGVKD come from the germline V gene. This CDR3 region has 13 residues. The ends were cut back, 7 bases at V and 4 bases at J, with 10 bases in the middle. The CDR3 loop is CAIKAGLTGELFF. CDR3 bases: TGTGCCATCAAGGCGGGCCTCACCGGGGAGCTGTTTTTT.

V and J are TRBV11-3 and TRBJ2-2; 10 bases map to TRBD2. This CDR3 has 15 amino acids. Germline CDR1 and CDR2: SGHNT and YENEEA. V was clipped by 5 bases and J by 3 bases; unmatched bases: 3. The CDR3 loop reads CASSPGLADTGELFF. The CDR3 nucleotides are TGTGCCAGCAGCCCAGGACTAGCGGACACCGGGGAGCTGTTTTTT.

This rearrangement joins TRBV4-1 to TRBJ1-4, with D perhaps matching TRBD1 (5 bases). The V gene's germline CDR1 is MGHRA and CDR2 YSYEKL. V was pared by 4 bases and J by 7 bases, with 16 bases between. This CDR3 spans 15 amino acids. CDR3 region: CASSPGLGGPEKLFF. CDR3 coding DNA: TGCGCCAGCAGCCCGGGACTAGGAGGGCCTGAAAAACTGTTTTTT.

The rearrangement uses TRBV3-1 (or the pseudogene TRBV3-2) and TRBJ1-5, with D maybe TRBD1 (5 bases). CDR1 is LGHDT and CDR2 is YNNKEL in the germline V gene (reference sequence). The V gene lost 1 base and the J gene lost 4 bases, with 14 bases spanning the gap. This CDR3 is built from 16 residues. CDR3 DNA sequence: TGTGCCAGCAGCCAAGTGGGGGACGGGAGGAATCAGCCCCAGCATTTT. Translated: CASSQVGDGRNQPQHF.

This sequence joins TRBV9 and TRBJ1-1; D remains unclear. The CDR3 is made up of 14 amino acids. The germline CDR1 and CDR2 sequences are SGDLS and YYNGEE. Trimming removed 0 bases from V and 3 bases from J, with 9 bases in between. The CDR3 nucleotides read TGTGCCAGCAGCGTAGAGTCAGTTTACACTGAAGCTTTCTTT. As protein: CASSVESVYTEAFF.

The rearrangement links TRBV29-1 to TRBJ1-2, with 8 bases fitting TRBD1. The CDR3 loop spans 15 amino acids. V shed 3 bases and J 7 bases; nucleotides not matched to a gene: 13. CDR1 is SQVTM, CDR2 ANQGSEA, per germline. DNA for the CDR3: TGCAGCGTTGATGGGCAGGGGGCAGAGGAGGGTGGCTACACCTTC. Protein product: CSVDGQGAEEGGYTF.

The chain recombines TRBV6-1 with TRBJ2-3; D gene uncertain. The V and J ends lost 1 base and 2 bases respectively, with 10 bases between them. Per the germline V gene, CDR1 is MNHNS and CDR2 is SASEGT. The CDR3 spans 15 residues. CDR3 amino acids: CASSEDYSHTDTQYF. CDR3 nucleotides: TGTGCCAGCAGTGAAGATTACAGCCACACAGATACGCAGTATTTT.

CDR3 sequence reads: CASSPPGGNTIYF. CDR3 coding DNA: TGTGCCAGCAGTCCCCCGGGAGGAAACACCATATATTTT. The chain carries TRBV6-5 and TRBJ1-3, with D uncertain. V lost 5 bases to trimming and J lost 4 bases, with 9 bases between them. The CDR3 is 13 amino acids. Germline CDR1 MNHEY, CDR2 SVGAGI.

This clone has a handful of counts. V gene TRBV9 combines with J gene TRBJ2-3, with 7 nucleotides matching TRBD2. Germline V gene lookup returns CDR1 SGDLS and CDR2 YYNGEE. The junction had 8 bases not matched to a gene; V was cut back by 4 bases and J by 0 bases. The CDR3 is made up of 16 amino acids. The chain's CDR3 is CASSTPSGSSTDTQYF. The CDR3 DNA is TGTGCCAGCAGCACCCCTAGCGGCTCTAGCACAGATACGCAGTATTTT.

This sequence joins TRBV7-6 and TRBJ1-1; no firm D call. The CDR3 loop spans 15 amino acids. The ends were cut back, 1 base at V and 2 bases at J, with 11 bases in the middle. Germline CDR1 is SGHVS and CDR2 is FNYEAQ. CDR3 nucleotide sequence: TGTGCCAGCAGCTTAGTCCGCGGCGCAAACACTGAAGCTTTCTTT. This gives the protein CASSLVRGANTEAFF.

This clone appeared a single time. V usage is TRBV9 and J usage is TRBJ2-1; D is ambiguous. The V end was cut by 3 bases, the J end by 7 bases, with 32 bases between. This CDR3 has 20 amino acids. Germline CDR1 is SGDLS and CDR2 is YYNGEE. CDR3 in amino acids: CASSAILRARSPFLGNEQFF. The CDR3 region has the DNA TGTGCCAGCAGCGCGATTCTTCGCGCCCGGAGTCCTTTCCTAGGAAATGAGCAGTTCTTC.

A few counts support this clone. The chain joins TRBV11-2 to TRBJ1-6; D is perhaps TRBD1 (6 bases). The germline CDR1 and CDR2 sequences are SGHAT and FQNNGV. The CDR3 contains 15 residues. V was trimmed by 0 bases and J by 4 bases, leaving 7 bases between them. The CDR3 bases are TGTGCCAGCAGCTTAGAGACAGGTTATAATTCACCCCTCCACTTT. It encodes CASSLETGYNSPLHF.

CDR3 coding DNA: TGTGCCAGCAGTTCAGGGGCGAAGTATGGCTACACCTTC. Encoded protein: CASSSGAKYGYTF. This chain uses TRBV28 with TRBJ1-2; D might be TRBD1 (6 bases). CDR3 length: 13 amino acids. Trimming took 4 bases from V and 5 from J, leaving 11 bases between them. Germline CDR1 reads MDHEN; CDR2 reads SYDVKM.

The genes are TRBV3-1 (or the pseudogene TRBV3-2) and TRBJ1-6; D gene ambiguous. This CDR3 contains 12 residues. Germline V CDR1 and CDR2: LGHDT, YNNKEL (reference sequence). V was cut by 0 bases and J by 13 bases, with 7 bases left in between. The CDR3 loop is CASSQDSTPLHF. DNA of the CDR3: TGTGCCAGCAGCCAAGATAGTACGCCCCTCCACTTT.

In this sample, this clone turned up a few times. CDR3 amino acids: CASSGQGATGELFF. DNA of the CDR3: TGTGCCAGCAGTGGACAGGGGGCCACCGGGGAGCTGTTTTTT. V and J are TRBV2 and TRBJ2-2, with TRBD1 identical over 10 bases. Germline values: CDR1 SNHLY, CDR2 FYNNEI. CDR3 length equals 14 residues. With 4 bases clipped from V and 4 bases from J, the junction kept 0 bases outside the gene matches.

The DNA for the CDR3 is TGTGCCAGCAGTTACATTAGGCCCCAGGGGAACTACGAGCAGTACGTC. Translation: CASSYIRPQGNYEQYV. The gene calls are TRBV6-5 and TRBJ2-7; weak D call: TRBD1 (6 bases). CDR1 MNHEY and CDR2 SVGAGI come from the germline V gene. The V and J ends lost 2 bases and 3 bases respectively, with 17 bases between them. The CDR3 sequence is 16 residues long.

J is TRBJ1-1 and V is TRBV5-1; D is unclear. The length of the CDR3 is 12 residues. Trimming shortened V by 2 bases and J by 5 bases, and 7 bases separated the two germline ends. Germline CDR1 SGHRS, CDR2 YFSETQ. CDR3 coding DNA: TGCGCCAGCAGCTTTGCGGGGACTGAAGCTTTCTTT. Amino acid sequence: CASSFAGTEAFF.

DNA of the CDR3: TGTGCCAGCAGCCAAGGTAGCGGGGGTATCTCCTACAATGAGCAGTTCTTC. It is translated as CASSQGSGGISYNEQFF. This chain joins TRBV3-1 (or the pseudogene TRBV3-2) and TRBJ2-1; TRBD2 matches at 9 bases. Germline loops: CDR1 LGHDT, CDR2 YNNKEL (reference sequence). The CDR3 loop spans 17 amino acids. V lost 1 base to trimming and J lost 0 bases; unmatched junction nucleotides: 4.

This chain joins TRBV23-1 and TRBJ1-5; D is possibly TRBD1 (5 bases). TRBV23-1 is sorted into the ORF group, with uncertain function. The CDR3 totals 22 residues. Trimming cost V 0 bases and J 2 bases, with 29 bases left between them. In nucleotides, the CDR3 is TGCGCCAGCAGTCAATCGGCAGGCTCTCCCAGCAGGGAGGAACACGGCAATCAGCCCCAGCATTTT. It codes for CASSQSAGSPSREEHGNQPQHF.

V usage is TRBV9 and J usage is TRBJ2-1; the match to TRBD1 covers 10 bases. This CDR3 has 14 residues. Germline trimming cut 3 bases from V and 8 bases from J; bases unmatched to any gene: 5. Germline V lookup: CDR1 SGDLS, CDR2 YYNGEE. For the CDR3, the DNA is TGTGCCAGCAGCGCCCGGACAGGGGGTTATGAGCAGTTCTTC. Encoded protein: CASSARTGGYEQFF.

The J gene is TRBJ2-5, the V gene TRBV3-1 (or the pseudogene TRBV3-2); 10 bases align to TRBD2. After removal of 3 bases from V and 4 bases from J, the junction contained 11 bases not matched to a gene. The CDR3 has 17 residues. In germline, CDR1 is LGHDT, CDR2 YNNKEL (reference sequence). In nucleotides, the CDR3 is TGTGCCAGCAGCCACCGTAGGTGGAGCGGGAGGGGAGAGACCCAGTACTTC. Translated, it gives CASSHRRWSGRGETQYF.

The genes are TRBV2 and TRBJ1-4, with TRBD1 as a possible D gene (5 bases). Germline V lookup: CDR1 SNHLY, CDR2 FYNNEI. The V end was cut by 6 bases, the J end by 4 bases, with 12 bases between. This CDR3 is built from 14 residues. The CDR3 loop is CASRGTGFNEKLFF. The CDR3 DNA sequence: TGTGCCAGCAGGGGAACAGGATTTAATGAAAAACTGTTTTTT. The full variable domain, in which reference TRBV2 and TRBJ1-4 provide the parts outside the CDR3, is EPEVTQTPSHQVTQMGQEVILRCVPISNHLYFYWYRQILGQKVEFLVSFYNNEISEKSEIFDDQFSVERPDGSNFTLKIRSTKLEDSAMYFCASRGTGFNEKLFFGSGTQLSVL.

The chain joins TRBV7-9 to TRBJ2-3; perhaps TRBD2 as D (6 bases). This CDR3 comprises 17 residues. Trimming removed 5 bases at V and 0 bases at J, with 18 bases between. Germline V lookup: CDR1 SEHNR, CDR2 FQNEAQ (reference sequence). The CDR3 spells CASSARGGRSSTDTQYF. CDR3 in DNA: TGTGCCAGCAGCGCCCGTGGAGGGCGGAGCAGCACAGATACGCAGTATTTT.

The DNA of the CDR3 is TGTGCCAGCAGCTCCGGGGGGCAGGGGGCCCTACTAACTGAAGCTTTCTTT. It codes for CASSSGGQGALLTEAFF. This rearrangement joins TRBV5-4 to TRBJ1-1, with 8 bases that match TRBD1. Germline lookup yields CDR1 SGHNT and CDR2 YYREEE (reference sequence). The V segment lost 3 bases and the J segment 5 bases; nucleotides outside the gene matches: 15. The CDR3 sequence is 17 residues long.

The chain uses TRBV7-9 and TRBJ2-5, with a possible D match to TRBD1 (7 bases). The germline V and J ends were trimmed by 1 base and 4 bases, with 10 bases remaining between them. The CDR3 consists of 14 residues. Germline V gene sequence: CDR1 SEHNR, CDR2 FQNEAQ (reference sequence). The CDR3 nucleotides are TGTGCCAGCAGCTTAGTTCAGGGGGGAGAGACCCAGTACTTC. This gives the protein CASSLVQGGETQYF. The entire variable domain, with the rest obtained from reference TRBV7-9 and TRBJ2-5, is as follows: DTGVSQNPRHKITKRGQNVTFRCDPISEHNRLYWYRQTLGQGPEFLTYFQNEAQLEKSRLLSDRFSAERPKGSFSTLEIQRTEQGDSAMYLCASSLVQGGETQYFGPGTRLLVL.

The rearrangement links TRBV27 to TRBJ1-2, with D unclear. The germline V gene has CDR1 MNHEY and CDR2 SMNVEV (reference sequence). V lost 5 bases and J lost 4, with 23 bases in between. This CDR3 has 17 amino acids. The CDR3 DNA follows: TGTGCCAGCAGTCTCTACCCCCGTCAGGAGGTAGGCTATGGCTACACCTTC. Its protein product is CASSLYPRQEVGYGYTF.

J is TRBJ1-1 and V is TRBV19; tentative D call: TRBD1 (5 bases). CDR1 is LNHDA and CDR2 is SQIVND in the germline V gene (reference sequence). The CDR3 totals 13 residues. Trimming removed 5 bases from V and 8 bases from J, with 15 bases in between. The CDR3 region is CASSPLGHTEAFF. CDR3 coding DNA: TGTGCCAGTAGTCCCCTAGGACATACCGAAGCTTTCTTT.

J is TRBJ2-7 and V is TRBV5-1, with TRBD2 as a possible D gene (6 bases). V lost 0 bases and J lost 2, with 18 bases in between. This CDR3 is built from 17 residues. Germline V CDR1 and CDR2: SGHRS, YFSETQ. The CDR3: CASSLAPGTASAYEQYF. The CDR3 DNA reads as TGCGCCAGCAGCTTGGCTCCCGGGACGGCTAGCGCCTACGAGCAGTACTTC.

J is TRBJ2-5 and V is TRBV11-2; weak D call: TRBD1 (6 bases). Germline loops: CDR1 SGHAT, CDR2 FQNNGV. This CDR3 is 15 amino acids long. V gave up 5 bases and J gave up 1 base, with 14 bases separating them. This CDR3 reads CASSPGWGPQETQYF. As DNA, the CDR3 is TGTGCCAGCAGCCCCGGTTGGGGGCCCCAAGAGACCCAGTACTTC.